This TCR beta chain was sequenced during a study of technical replicates of blood from a handful of donors. The germline gives CDR1 SEHNR, CDR2 FQNEAQ (reference sequence). V gave up 6 bases and J gave up 5 bases, with 13 bases separating them. This CDR3 is built from 13 residues. The table came from immunoSEQ multiplex PCR; TCRdb's copy has only in-frame clones and leaves some out. In the table there are about 80,000 clones, roughly 94% of which are singletons. Sequencing was done on a sample of T cells isolated from PBMCs. The chain has TRBV7-9 and TRBJ2-5; possible D gene TRBD2, 6 bases. The sequence came from a human donor in good health. The CDR3 here is CASRARGLETQYF. The CDR3 nucleotides read TGTGCCAGCAGAGCGCGGGGCCTGGAGACCCAGTACTTC.